The next 9 T cell receptor beta chains were all read from a single sample in a study of T cells in Graves' hyperthyroidism and ophthalmopathy. From RNA transcripts, TCR beta CDR3 regions were amplified. First-round RT-PCR of the TCR CDR3 relied on the HTBI primer set. Each CDR3 protein gets one entry after TCRdb re-called the multiplex PCR reads with MiXCR. This table holds over 550,000 distinct CDR3 sequences, 15% to 20% found once. The sample was blood. The source of these receptors is a woman between 18 and 30 years old with Graves' hyperthyroidism.

A few counts support this clonotype. The chain recombines TRBV18 with TRBJ2-3; 9 positions agree with TRBD1. The CDR3 contains 17 residues. V dropped 2 bases and J dropped 4; count of bases not matched to a gene: 10. Germline V gene lookup returns CDR1 KGHSH and CDR2 LQKENI. CDR3 sequence (DNA): TGTGCCAGCTCACCATATCCCGGGACAGGGTTTTCAGATACGCAGTATTTT. Translated, it gives CASSPYPGTGFSDTQYF.

This clonotype was recorded a few times. V and J are TRBV4-3 and TRBJ2-3; 11 nucleotides align to TRBD2. Germline V CDR1 and CDR2: LGHNA, YSLEER. CDR3 size: 17 residues. With V trimmed by 4 bases and J by 3 bases, 9 bases remained unmatched. CDR3 nucleotide sequence: TGCGCCAGCAGCCGCCTTACTAGCGGGGGCGGGACAGATACGCAGTATTTT. It specifies CASSRLTSGGGTDTQYF.

This clonotype was seen repeatedly, ten times or more. The chain joins TRBV2 to TRBJ2-1; possibly TRBD2 for D (5 bases). There are 15 residues in the CDR3. V was pared by 4 bases and J by 7 bases, with 17 bases between. CDR1 is SNHLY, CDR2 FYNNEI, per germline. The CDR3 bases are TGTGCCAGCAGTGTAACACTTATGCCGGGGAATGAGCAGTTCTTC. Protein product: CASSVTLMPGNEQFF.

This clonotype was counted ten times or more. The chain recombines TRBV6-2 or TRBV6-3 with TRBJ1-1; D is uncertain. The CDR3 is 12 amino acids. CDR1 and CDR2 (germline): MNHEY, SVGEGT. Trimming removed 6 bases from V and 1 base from J, with 6 bases in between. CDR3 residues: CASSVKNTEAFF. The CDR3 coding sequence is TGTGCCAGCAGCGTCAAGAACACTGAAGCTTTCTTT.

This chain connects TRBV15 to TRBJ1-1; 8 bases fit TRBD1. CDR1 and CDR2 (germline): LNHNV, YYDKDF (reference sequence). V lost 0 bases, J lost 12 bases, and 9 bases stayed unmatched. The CDR3 spans 14 residues. CDR3 sequence reads: CATSREVRTGTSFF. The CDR3 DNA reads as TGTGCCACCAGCAGAGAAGTGCGGACAGGGACATCTTTCTTT.

This clonotype has at least ten counts. V usage is TRBV6-1 and J usage is TRBJ2-3; 8 bases line up with TRBD1. V gave up 6 bases and J gave up 4 bases; unmatched junction bases: 6. The CDR3 has 14 residues. In germline, CDR1 is MNHNS, CDR2 SASEGT. CDR3 DNA sequence: TGTGCCAGCAGGCCAGGGGGCATCTCAGATACGCAGTATTTT. It yields the protein CASRPGGISDTQYF.

This clonotype was observed a handful of times. The rearrangement joins TRBV7-9 to TRBJ2-7; possibly TRBD2 for D (6 bases). V was trimmed by 0 bases and J by 3 bases, leaving 12 bases between them. This CDR3 has 15 amino acids. Germline V lookup: CDR1 SEHNR, CDR2 FQNEAQ (reference sequence). CDR3 nucleotide sequence: TGTGCCAGCAGCTTAGCGCTCGCGGGACTCTACGAGCAGTACTTC. Residues: CASSLALAGLYEQYF.

On this clonotype: A read error may explain this, as a much larger clone is one base away. Given the absence of the conserved phenylalanine or tryptophan at the CDR3 end, a read error is likely. CDR3 nucleotide sequence: TGTGCCAGCAGTGAATCGACAGTCTACACTGAAGCTTTCTCT. Protein sequence: CASSESTVYTEAFS. The gene calls are TRBV2 and TRBJ1-1, with D perhaps matching TRBD1 (5 bases). Germline CDR1 reads SNHLY; CDR2 reads FYNNEI. The CDR3 spans 14 residues. Trimming took 2 bases from V and 3 from J, leaving 10 bases between them.

The chain recombines TRBV3-1 with TRBJ1-3; D is ambiguous. CDR3 length: 13 residues. Germline CDR1 reads LGHDT; CDR2 reads YNNKEL (reference sequence). The V end was cut by 1 base, the J end by 4 bases, with 5 bases between. The CDR3 region has the DNA TGTGCCAGCAGCCAAGCGGGGGGAAACACCATATATTTT. The encoded protein is CASSQAGGNTIYF. The whole variable domain, filled in from reference TRBV3-1 and TRBJ1-3, reads DTAVSQTPKYLVTQMGNDKSIKCEQNLGHDTMYWYKQDSKKFLKIMFSYNNKELIINETVPNRFSPKSPDKAHLNLHINSLELGDSAVYFCASSQAGGNTIYFGEGSWLTVV.